What follows are 11 T cell receptor beta chains derived from one specimen sequenced in a study of blood T cells in healthy people across ages. Alongside a J-beta primer mix, a sample-barcoded 5' primer served in a second PCR lasting 7 to 11 cycles. MiXCR, run by TCRdb on the 5' RACE reads, gives a single entry per CDR3 protein. The data contain 1.4 million or so distinct CDR3 sequences, roughly 43% of them singletons. The sequenced sample consisted of blood. Receptor source: a woman between 18 and 29 years old in good health.

There are a few counts of this clonotype. The chain couples TRBV7-2 to TRBJ1-5, with no clear D. The CDR3 extends over 13 amino acids. The V and J ends lost 5 bases and 4 bases respectively, with 9 bases between them. CDR1 SGHTA and CDR2 FQGNSA come from the germline V gene. Here the CDR3 DNA reads TGTGCCAGCAGCACACGACGGAATCAGCCCCAGCATTTT. Its protein product is CASSTRRNQPQHF.

This clonotype was detected only a few times. The genes are TRBV7-6 and TRBJ2-1; no reliable D call. V lost 3 bases to trimming and J lost 5 bases, with 11 bases between them. The CDR3 loop spans 14 amino acids. Germline V gene sequence: CDR1 SGHVS, CDR2 FNYEAQ. The CDR3 sequence is CASSFSLTDNEQFF. Written as DNA, the CDR3 is TGTGCCAGCAGCTTCTCTCTGACCGACAATGAGCAGTTCTTC.

CDR3 in amino acids: CASSQGDRYYGYTF. DNA of the CDR3: TGCGCCAGCAGCCAAGGTGATCGTTACTATGGCTACACCTTC. The chain couples TRBV4-3 to TRBJ1-2; D call uncertain. This CDR3 is built from 14 residues. V was trimmed by 1 base and J by 3 bases, leaving 9 bases between them. Per the germline V gene, CDR1 is LGHNA and CDR2 is YSLEER.

The rearrangement joins TRBV7-2 to TRBJ2-7; D might be TRBD2 (5 bases). The CDR3 contains 13 residues. V was trimmed by 5 bases and J by 9 bases, leaving 17 bases between them. CDR1 is SGHTA, CDR2 FQGNSA, per germline. DNA for the CDR3: TGTGCCAGCAGCCCACAATCACTAGGGCCGCAGTACTTC. Translating gives CASSPQSLGPQYF.

This clonotype was found a few times. V is TRBV7-2 and J is TRBJ2-5, with D possibly matching TRBD2 (5 bases). Trimming left V 2 bases short and J 3 bases short, with 13 bases between. CDR1 is SGHTA and CDR2 is FQGNSA in the germline V gene. CDR3 length: 15 amino acids. CDR3 sequence: CASSLSRLPKETQYF. CDR3 in DNA: TGTGCCAGCAGCTTAAGTCGACTACCCAAAGAGACCCAGTACTTC.

The V and J genes are TRBV5-1 and TRBJ2-3, with 8 bases identical to TRBD1. The V segment lost 9 bases and the J segment 5 bases; nucleotides outside the gene matches: 11. Germline lookup yields CDR1 SGHRS and CDR2 YFSETQ. The length of the CDR3 is 14 residues. The CDR3 loop is CATRWGQVGDTQYF. CDR3 DNA: TGCGCCACCCGTTGGGGACAGGTCGGAGATACGCAGTATTTT.

The rearrangement joins TRBV10-3 to TRBJ2-7; D is uncertain. With the DNA end fitting TRBJ2-5 better, the J assignment may be wrong. This CDR3 contains 12 residues. Germline lookup yields CDR1 ENHRY and CDR2 SYGVKD. The CDR3 bases are TGTGCCATCAGGGGCAGTCAAGAGACCCAGTACTTC. Its protein is CAIRGSQETQYF.

This clonotype was seen ten or more times. The chain has TRBV7-3 and TRBJ2-1; 7 bases are a match to TRBD2. The CDR3 covers 17 residues. The V and J ends lost 2 bases and 4 bases, in that order; junction bases with no gene match: 11. Germline values: CDR1 SGHTA, CDR2 FQGTGA. The CDR3 protein is CASSLDTSAPPYNEQFF. The CDR3 DNA reads TGTGCCAGCAGCTTAGATACTAGCGCTCCGCCTTACAATGAGCAGTTCTTC. Complete variable domain (other parts from reference TRBV7-3 and TRBJ2-1): GAGVSQTPSNKVTEKGKYVELRCDPISGHTALYWYRQSLGQGPEFLIYFQGTGAADDSGLPNDRFFAVRPEGSVSTLKIQRTERGDSAVYLCASSLDTSAPPYNEQFFGPGTRLTVL.

In its sample, this clonotype was seen a few times. The chain is built from TRBV30 and TRBJ2-1; TRBD1 is a possible D gene (5 bases). CDR1 is GTSNPN and CDR2 is SVGIG in the germline V gene (reference sequence). The germline V and J ends were trimmed by 1 base and 4 bases, with 14 bases remaining between them. The CDR3 consists of 15 residues. CDR3 nucleotides: TGTGCCTGGAGTGCTGCGGACACAAGTTACAATGAGCAGTTCTTC. Translated, it gives CAWSAADTSYNEQFF.

This rearrangement joins TRBV30 to TRBJ2-7, with unresolved D. Germline V gene data show CDR1 as GTSNPN and CDR2 as SVGIG (reference sequence). The CDR3 contains 14 residues. V lost 0 bases and J lost 2, with 11 bases in between. CDR3 bases: TGTGCCTGGAGTGTCGGCCCTAGGACCTACGAGCAGTACTTC. This codes for CAWSVGPRTYEQYF.

This clonotype was found a few times. The J gene is TRBJ2-7, the V gene TRBV6-5; no firm D call. This CDR3 region has 13 residues. CDR1 is MNHEY and CDR2 is SVGAGI in the germline V gene. Trimming removed 6 bases at V and 3 bases at J, with 12 bases between. The CDR3 loop reads CASSQSQHYEQYF. The CDR3 DNA reads TGTGCCAGCAGCCAGTCGCAACACTACGAGCAGTACTTC.